This T cell receptor beta chain was sequenced in a study of blood T cell repertoires in COVID-19. Study-wide background: The study drew acute and convalescent COVID-19 samples from the United States, Italy and Spain. PBMCs, B-cell-depleted T cells, or T cells were the source of the cDNA or gDNA that made up the material.

The J segment lost 3 bases and the V segment lost 0 bases, leaving 2 bases of the junction unmatched. The CDR3 sequence is 14 residues long. CDR1 is MNHEY and CDR2 is SVGAGI in the germline V gene. Authors' analysis steps: Estimated nucleated cell counts came from reference gene primer amplification. Here immunoSEQ multiplex PCR was the method, and the copy in TCRdb shows in-frame clones only, minus some. V, J and clone size were drawn from that table, and D and trimming were deduced from the DNA. Altogether some 120,000 clones are present, around four fifths being singletons, with the ten largest covering approximately 2.1%.

The chain couples TRBV6-5 to TRBJ2-7; TRBD1 matches 7 bases. Sequencing was performed on peripheral blood. The receptor was derived from a man younger than 45 with acute or convalescent COVID-19. The CDR3 spells CASSYSGTVYEQYF. The CDR3 coding sequence is TGTGCCAGCAGTTACTCCGGGACAGTCTACGAGCAGTACTTC.